A selection of T cell receptor beta chains follows, all from one sample in a study of cytomegalovirus exposure and HLA in healthy donors. Libraries were prepared by immunoSEQ multiplex PCR; TCRdb keeps only in-frame clonotypes and omits some of them. The data show approximately 210,000 clones, 86% seen once. The sample was PBMCs. All receptors come from a woman between 18 and 30 years old in good health and CMV-seronegative. The CDR3 runs from the conserved cysteine through the conserved F or W. A D gene is named only where the DNA matches it firmly. Not all rows give a size; the values are once, few, many and, for expanded clones, a class.

TRBJ1-1 NA NA TRBV6-5 CASGIGLLAAFF TGTGCCAGCGGCATTGGTCTTTTGGCTGCTTTCTTT
TRBJ2-1 NA NA TRBV6-6 CASSYAGVGDEQFF TGTGCCAGCAGTTACGCAGGGGTCGGCGATGAGCAGTTCTTC
TRBJ2-2 TRBD2 NA TRBV5-4 CASSTGGLAATGELFF TGTGCCAGCAGTACTGGAGGGCTAGCGGCTACCGGGGAGCTGTTTTTT
TRBJ2-7 NA NA TRBV7-9 CASSLESSYEQYF TGTGCCAGCAGCTTAGAGAGCTCCTACGAGCAGTACTTC
TRBJ2-7 NA NA TRBV5-1 CASRQTGGPYEQYF TGCGCCAGCAGACAAACGGGGGGCCCCTACGAGCAGTACTTC
TRBJ1-1 TRBD1 NA TRBV5-4 CASSFGTDTEAFF TGTGCCAGCAGCTTTGGGACAGACACTGAAGCTTTCTTT
TRBJ2-1 NA once TRBV27 CASSRPQVKTNEQFF TGTGCCAGCAGCCGTCCACAGGTAAAGACCAATGAGCAGTTCTTC
TRBJ1-4 NA NA TRBV2 CASGSGGSGKLFF TGTGCCAGTGGTAGCGGGGGCTCGGGAAAACTGTTTTTT
TRBJ1-5 NA once TRBV30 CAWSSEYSNQPQHF TGTGCCTGGAGTAGTGAGTATAGCAATCAGCCCCAGCATTTT
TRBJ2-7 NA NA TRBV5-1 CASTDNYEQYF TGCGCCAGCACCGATAATTACGAGCAGTACTTC
TRBJ2-7 NA NA TRBV30 CAWRDNYEQYF TGTGCCTGGAGAGACAACTACGAGCAGTACTTC
TRBJ2-1 TRBD2 NA TRBV7-6 CASSLGLAGTSSYNEQFF TGTGCCAGCAGCTTAGGGCTAGCGGGAACCAGCTCCTACAATGAGCAGTTCTTC
TRBJ1-5 NA few TRBV19 CASKEGHGNQPQHF TGTGCCAGTAAGGAGGGGCACGGCAATCAGCCCCAGCATTTT
TRBJ1-4 NA NA TRBV5-1 CASSRGANEKLFF TGCGCCAGCTCCCGGGGTGCTAATGAAAAACTGTTTTTT
TRBJ1-6 TRBD1 NA TRBV6-5 CASSTQGGLGSPLHF TGTGCCAGCAGTACCCAGGGGGGTCTGGGTTCACCCCTCCACTTT
TRBJ2-7 NA NA TRBV27 CASSLGGTEQYF TGTGCCAGCAGTTTAGGGGGGACCGAGCAGTACTTC
TRBJ2-1 TRBD1 NA TRBV7-9 CASSPQGAWYNEQFF TGTGCCAGCAGCCCACAGGGGGCCTGGTACAATGAGCAGTTCTTC
TRBJ2-5 TRBD2 NA TRBV9 CASSLAVQETQYF TGTGCCAGCAGCCTAGCGGTTCAAGAGACCCAGTACTTC
TRBJ2-3 TRBD1 NA TRBV7-6 CASSSRTGSDTQYF TGTGCCAGCAGCTCGAGGACAGGGTCAGATACGCAGTATTTT
TRBJ2-1 NA NA TRBV11-3 CASSRYNDNEQFF TGTGCCAGCAGCCGATACAACGACAATGAGCAGTTCTTC
TRBJ2-5 NA NA TRBV11-2 CASSLATIQETQYF TGTGCCAGCAGCCTAGCTACGATACAAGAGACCCAGTACTTC
TRBJ1-1 NA NA TRBV5-1 CASSLGLGDLNTEAFF TGCGCCAGCAGCTTGGGGTTAGGGGATCTAAACACTGAAGCTTTCTTT
TRBJ2-7 NA NA TRBV11-3 CASSRGSSGVSEQYF TGTGCCAGCAGCCGGGGATCGTCGGGGGTGAGCGAGCAGTACTTC
TRBJ1-2 NA NA TRBV5-1 CASSVIPGDYGYTF TGCGCCAGCAGCGTTATACCAGGGGACTATGGCTACACCTTC
TRBJ1-2 TRBD1 once TRBV29-1 CSVHRDRVYGYTF TGCAGCGTTCACCGGGACAGGGTGTATGGCTACACCTTC
TRBJ1-6 NA NA TRBV30 CAWRLGGRSYNSPLHF TGTGCCTGGCGATTGGGGGGTAGGTCCTATAATTCACCCCTCCACTTT
TRBJ1-1 NA NA TRBV28 CASRDSTEAFF TGTGCCAGCAGGGACAGCACTGAAGCTTTCTTT
TRBJ2-1 TRBD2 NA TRBV7-9 CASSGTSGDYNEQFF TGTGCCAGCAGCGGGACTAGCGGAGATTACAATGAGCAGTTCTTC
TRBJ1-2 NA few TRBV18 CASSPGQGGIANYGYTF TGTGCCAGCTCACCGGGTCAGGGAGGAATAGCTAACTATGGCTACACCTTC